This TCR beta chain emerged from a study of shared clonotypes between healthy human individuals. The overall study: The cohort comprised a couple of women and a few men. Their ages spanned 18 to 49 years.

About this clone: An end of the junction differs from the germline gene, which may be a read error. Other nucleotide sequences from this sample produce the same CDR3.

The CDR3 has 14 amino acids. The V gene's germline CDR1 is KGHSH and CDR2 LQKENI. The investigators split CD4+ cells into a CD45RA+ naive subset and a CD45RA-negative memory subset. Profiled with immunoSEQ multiplex PCR; TCRdb holds only in-frame clones, not every one. The sample records 2,500,000 or so clones, approximately 92% being singletons. The gene calls are TRBV18 and TRBJ1-2, with a tentative D call TRBD1 (5 bases). This sequence was found in a man between 18 and 35 years old in good health. Specimen: naive CD4+ T cells sorted from blood. Subset reported: CD45RA+ positively selected. The CDR3: CASSPLDSTYGYTF. The CDR3 nucleotides read TGCGCCAGCTCACCTCTCGACAGCACCTATGGCTACACCTTC.